This T cell receptor beta chain comes out of a study of response to subunit inactivated influenza vaccine. Each CDR3 protein is one row after TCRdb ran MiXCR on the RT-PCR reads. The sample shows some 570,000 distinct CDR3 sequences, around 11% of them seen only once. The sample holds a few counts of this clonotype. V lost 0 bases, J lost 3 bases, and 8 bases lay in between. The CDR3 sequence is 14 residues long. Looked up from germline, CDR1 is LGHNA and CDR2 is YSLEER. The data were also submitted as part of a second study, on T cells expressing NK-cell markers. That source reports: As the method of synthesis, 5'RACE template switching with UMIs yielded TCR beta cDNA.

The rearrangement joins TRBV4-3 to TRBJ2-5; weak D call: TRBD2 (6 bases). The specimen comprised PBMCs from blood, sampled on the day of vaccination. The TCR sequence derives from a man aged 45-60 years who received an inactivated influenza vaccine. The CDR3 coding sequence is TGCGCCAGCAGCCAAGATGTAGCGGAAGAGACCCAGTACTTC. Its protein is CASSQDVAEETQYF.